The count of the clone carrying this TCR beta chain is one. Its antigen is still unknown. CDR1 is MNHEY, CDR2 SVGAGI, per germline. V was pared by 4 bases and J by 8 bases, with 3 bases of the junction left unmatched. The CDR3 contains 12 residues. The time point was: cycle 4 day 1 (C4D1), after six to seven weeks of nivolumab. There was relapse after autologous stem cell transplantation in every patient, and there was variation in brentuximab vedotin exposure. Only in-frame clones appear in the TCRdb table, and some are missing; sequencing was by immunoSEQ multiplex PCR. The data show about 85,000 clones, 90% seen once. This sample is drawn from a study of PD-1 blockade in classical Hodgkin lymphoma. Looking at the study overall: The nivolumab dose that patients received was 3 mg/kg, given intravenously every 2 weeks. Findings of the study overall: Partial responders and progressors had significantly lower baseline TCR diversity. Newly diagnosed patients had baseline TCR diversity that was reportedly lower than that of healthy donors. Significantly greater TCR diversity emerged by C4D1 in CD4+ cells but not CD8+ cells.

This sequence was found in a human donor with classical Hodgkin lymphoma. V gene TRBV6-5 combines with J gene TRBJ1-2; TRBD1 agrees at 8 bases. Sequencing used peripheral blood mononuclear cells (PBMCs), obtained before the fourth cycle of nivolumab. Here the CDR3 reads CASSSTGEGYTF. CDR3 nucleotide sequence: TGTGCCAGCAGTTCGACAGGGGAAGGCTACACCTTC.